This T cell receptor (beta chain) appears in the sequencing data of a study of cytomegalovirus exposure and HLA in healthy donors. Produced via immunoSEQ multiplex PCR; TCRdb's table is partial and in-frame only. The sample has 220,000 or so clones, around 80% seen once. Trimming cost V 5 bases and J 7 bases, with 24 bases left between them. The CDR3 runs to 16 residues. Per the germline V gene, CDR1 is MDHEN and CDR2 is SYDVKM. This chain connects TRBV28 to TRBJ2-7; tentative D call: TRBD1 (7 bases). Specimen: PBMCs. The clonotype originates from a woman in her 30s in good health and CMV-seropositive. The CDR3 DNA reads TGTGCCAGCAGTGCCGTTTCAGGGGGGCGAATGGGTGAGCAGTACTTC. Translated, it gives CASSAVSGGRMGEQYF.